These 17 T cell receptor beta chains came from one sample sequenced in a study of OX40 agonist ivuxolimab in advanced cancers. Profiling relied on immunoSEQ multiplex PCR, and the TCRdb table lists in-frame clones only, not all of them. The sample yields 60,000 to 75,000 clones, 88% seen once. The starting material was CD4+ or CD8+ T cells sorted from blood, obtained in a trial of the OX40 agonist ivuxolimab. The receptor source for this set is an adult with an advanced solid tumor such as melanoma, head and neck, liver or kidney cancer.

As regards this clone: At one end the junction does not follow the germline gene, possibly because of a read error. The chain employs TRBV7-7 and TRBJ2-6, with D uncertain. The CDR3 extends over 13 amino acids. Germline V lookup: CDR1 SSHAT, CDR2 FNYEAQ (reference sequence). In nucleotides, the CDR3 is TGTGCCACCAGCGAGGCTGGGGCCAACGTCCTGACTTTC. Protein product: CATSEAGANVLTF. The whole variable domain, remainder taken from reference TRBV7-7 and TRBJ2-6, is GAGVSQSPRYKVTKRGQDVTLRCDPISSHATLYWYQQALGQGPEFLTYFNYEAQPDKSGLPSDRFSAERPEGSISTLTIQRTEQRDSAMYRCATSEAGANVLTFGAGSRLTVL.

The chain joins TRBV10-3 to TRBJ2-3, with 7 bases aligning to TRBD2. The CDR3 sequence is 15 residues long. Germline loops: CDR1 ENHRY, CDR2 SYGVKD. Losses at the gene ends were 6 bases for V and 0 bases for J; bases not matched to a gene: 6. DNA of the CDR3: TGTGCCATCAGGGACATAGCGGGCAGCACAGATACGCAGTATTTT. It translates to CAIRDIAGSTDTQYF.

CDR3 in DNA: TGTGCCAGCAGCTTAGACAGGGGTGTGAACACTGAAGCTTTCTTT. It is translated as CASSLDRGVNTEAFF. The chain uses TRBV7-9 and TRBJ1-1; TRBD1 agrees at 7 bases. The V gene's germline CDR1 is SEHNR and CDR2 FQNEAQ (reference sequence). The CDR3 is made up of 15 amino acids. Germline trimming cut 1 base from V and 0 bases from J; bases unmatched to any gene: 2.

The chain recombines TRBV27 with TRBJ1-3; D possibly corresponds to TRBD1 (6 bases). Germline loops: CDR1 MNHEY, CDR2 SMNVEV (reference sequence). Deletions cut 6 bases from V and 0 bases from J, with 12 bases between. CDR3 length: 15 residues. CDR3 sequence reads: CASRRGTDSGNTIYF. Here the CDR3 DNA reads TGTGCCAGCAGGAGGGGGACGGACTCTGGAAACACCATATATTTT.

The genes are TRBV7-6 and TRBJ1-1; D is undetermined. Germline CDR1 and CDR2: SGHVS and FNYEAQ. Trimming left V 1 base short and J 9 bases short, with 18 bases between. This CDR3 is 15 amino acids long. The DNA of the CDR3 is TGTGCCAGCAGCTTAGGAAGCCGAGGGATAGGGCAAGCTTTCTTT. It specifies CASSLGSRGIGQAFF.

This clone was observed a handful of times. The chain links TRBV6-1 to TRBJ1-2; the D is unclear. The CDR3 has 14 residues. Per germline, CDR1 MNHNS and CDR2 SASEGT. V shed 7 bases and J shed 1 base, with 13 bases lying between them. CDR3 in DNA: TGTGCCAGCACCTATACATCGGTTAACTATGGCTACACCTTC. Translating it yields CASTYTSVNYGYTF.

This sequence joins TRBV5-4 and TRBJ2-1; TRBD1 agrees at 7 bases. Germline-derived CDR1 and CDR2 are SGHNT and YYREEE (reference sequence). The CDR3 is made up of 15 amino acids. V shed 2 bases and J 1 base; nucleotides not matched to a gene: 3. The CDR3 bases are TGTGCCAGCAGCTTCGGACAGGAATCCTACAATGAGCAGTTCTTC. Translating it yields CASSFGQESYNEQFF. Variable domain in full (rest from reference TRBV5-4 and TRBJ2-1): ETGVTQSPTHLIKTRGQQVTLRCSSQSGHNTVSWYQQALGQGPQFIFQYYREEENGRGNFPPRFSGLQFPNYSSELNVNALELDDSALYLCASSFGQESYNEQFFGPGTRLTVL.

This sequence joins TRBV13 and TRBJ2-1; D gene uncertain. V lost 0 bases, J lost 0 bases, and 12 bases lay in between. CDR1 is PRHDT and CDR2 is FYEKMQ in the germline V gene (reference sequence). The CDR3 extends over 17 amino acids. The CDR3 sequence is CASSLGRGMSSYNEQFF. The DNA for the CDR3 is TGTGCCAGCAGCTTAGGCCGAGGAATGAGCTCCTACAATGAGCAGTTCTTC.

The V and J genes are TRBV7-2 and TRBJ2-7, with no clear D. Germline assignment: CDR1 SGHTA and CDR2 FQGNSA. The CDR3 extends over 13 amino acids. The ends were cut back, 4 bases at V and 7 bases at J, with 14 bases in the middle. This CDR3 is CASSSLGPWEQYF. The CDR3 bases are TGTGCCAGCAGCTCCCTCGGGCCCTGGGAGCAGTACTTC.

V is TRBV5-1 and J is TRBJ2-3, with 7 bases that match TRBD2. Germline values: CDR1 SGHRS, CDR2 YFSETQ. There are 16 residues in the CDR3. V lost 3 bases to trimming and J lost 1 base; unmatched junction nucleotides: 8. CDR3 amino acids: CASSSGGSRGTDTQYF. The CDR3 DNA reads TGCGCCAGCAGCTCCGGGGGGAGTCGGGGCACAGATACGCAGTATTTT.

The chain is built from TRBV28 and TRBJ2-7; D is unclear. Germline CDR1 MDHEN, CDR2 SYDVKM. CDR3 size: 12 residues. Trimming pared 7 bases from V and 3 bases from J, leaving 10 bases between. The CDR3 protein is CASTSSNYEQYF. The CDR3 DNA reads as TGTGCCAGCACCTCTTCCAACTACGAGCAGTACTTC.

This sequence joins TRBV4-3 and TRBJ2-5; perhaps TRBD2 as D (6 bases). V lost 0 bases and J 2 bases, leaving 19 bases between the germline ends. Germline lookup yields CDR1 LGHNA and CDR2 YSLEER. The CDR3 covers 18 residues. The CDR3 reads CASSQDSSPAGLQETQYF. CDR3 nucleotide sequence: TGCGCCAGCAGCCAAGATTCGAGTCCCGCGGGGTTACAAGAGACCCAGTACTTC.

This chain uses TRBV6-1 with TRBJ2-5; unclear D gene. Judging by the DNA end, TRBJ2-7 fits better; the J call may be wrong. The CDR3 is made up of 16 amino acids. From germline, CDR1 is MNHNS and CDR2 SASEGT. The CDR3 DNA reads TGTGCCAGCAGTGCGTCAGGACCCCCCGTTAATTACGAGCAGTACTTC. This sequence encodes CASSASGPPVNYEQYF.

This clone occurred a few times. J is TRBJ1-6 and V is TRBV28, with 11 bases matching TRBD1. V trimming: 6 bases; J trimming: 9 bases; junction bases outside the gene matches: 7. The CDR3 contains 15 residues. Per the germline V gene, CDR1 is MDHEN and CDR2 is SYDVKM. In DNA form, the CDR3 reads TGTGCCAGCAGCCACCGGGACAGGGGGAGTTCACCCCTCCACTTT. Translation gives CASSHRDRGSSPLHF.

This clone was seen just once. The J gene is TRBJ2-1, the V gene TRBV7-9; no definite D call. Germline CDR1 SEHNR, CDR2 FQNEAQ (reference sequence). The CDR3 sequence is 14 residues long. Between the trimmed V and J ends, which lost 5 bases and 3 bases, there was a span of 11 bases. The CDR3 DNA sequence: TGTGCCAGCAGCCTGAGTAGCAGCTACAATGAGCAGTTCTTC. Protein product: CASSLSSSYNEQFF.

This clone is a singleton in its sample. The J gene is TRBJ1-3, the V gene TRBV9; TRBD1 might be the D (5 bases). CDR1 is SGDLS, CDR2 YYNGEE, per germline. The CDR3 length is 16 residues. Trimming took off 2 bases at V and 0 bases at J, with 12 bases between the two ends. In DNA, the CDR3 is TGTGCCAGCAGCGTCGGGACGCCGAGCTCTGGAAACACCATATATTTT. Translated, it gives CASSVGTPSSGNTIYF.

CDR3 sequence (DNA): TGTGCCATCAGAGAGCAGGTAACCGGGGAGCTGTTTTTT. Translating gives CAIREQVTGELFF. The chain uses TRBV10-3 and TRBJ2-2; no clear D. The CDR3 covers 13 residues. CDR1 is ENHRY and CDR2 is SYGVKD in the germline V gene. V lost 6 bases, J lost 5 bases, and 10 bases lay in between.